What follows are 17 T cell receptor beta chains derived from one specimen sequenced in a study of T cells in Graves' hyperthyroidism and ophthalmopathy. Template material for amplifying TCR beta CDR3 regions consisted of RNA transcripts. HTBI primers were used for first-round RT-PCR of the TCR CDR3. Each CDR3 protein gets one entry after TCRdb re-called the multiplex PCR reads with MiXCR. Of approximately 560,000 distinct CDR3 sequences in the sample, 46% were seen once. The sample taken for sequencing was peripheral blood or thyroid tissue (not recorded which). These receptors originate from a woman between 18 and 30 years old with Graves' hyperthyroidism.

J is TRBJ1-1 and V is TRBV6-5; D is unclear. CDR1 and CDR2 from the germline V gene are MNHEY and SVGAGI. This CDR3 has 13 amino acids. The germline V and J ends were trimmed by 5 bases and 4 bases, with 11 bases remaining between them. CDR3 DNA: TGTGCCAGCAGTGCGACTAGAGGCACTGAAGCTTTCTTT. Protein sequence: CASSATRGTEAFF.

This clonotype was counted a single time. Sequence at one end of the junction differs from germline and may be a read error. The chain joins TRBV7-3 to TRBJ2-7; a possible D gene is TRBD1 (5 bases). The CDR3 is 14 amino acids. Germline V gene sequence: CDR1 SGHTA, CDR2 FQGTGA. The chain's CDR3 is CASSQDGAGSEQYF. The CDR3 coding sequence is TGCGCCAGCAGCCAAGATGGGGCAGGTAGCGAGCAGTACTTC.

The V and J genes are TRBV24-1 and TRBJ1-1; D unclear. Germline V gene sequence: CDR1 KGHDR, CDR2 SFDVKD. Trimming left V 4 bases short and J 10 bases short, with 12 bases between. CDR3 length: 12 residues. CDR3 in amino acids: CATSEESGGAFF. CDR3 bases: TGTGCCACCAGTGAAGAGTCGGGAGGAGCTTTCTTT.

With regard to this clonotype: With a much larger clone just one base away, this may be a read error. The chain employs TRBV29-1 and TRBJ2-2; TRBD2 matches 9 bases. This CDR3 comprises 12 residues. Looked up from germline, CDR1 is SQVTM and CDR2 is ANQGSEA. The junction had 8 bases not matched to a gene; V was cut back by 7 bases and J by 11 bases. DNA of the CDR3: TGCAGCGCTGGTTCCGGGACTAGCGAGCTGTTTTTT. Translated, it gives CSAGSGTSELFF.

This clonotype was detected a few times. The chain carries TRBV4-2 and TRBJ2-7; 7 bases are a match to TRBD2. Germline CDR1 reads LGHNA; CDR2 reads YNFKEQ. This CDR3 contains 12 residues. V lost 5 bases to trimming and J lost 5 bases; unmatched junction nucleotides: 3. The CDR3 loop reads CASSRLADEQYF. The CDR3 coding sequence is TGTGCCAGCAGCAGACTAGCAGACGAGCAGTACTTC.

This chain links TRBV9 with TRBJ1-6; D may be TRBD1 (6 bases). There are 15 residues in the CDR3. V dropped 6 bases and J dropped 6 bases, with 16 bases sitting between them. Germline V CDR1 and CDR2: SGDLS, YYNGEE. As DNA, the CDR3 is TGTGCCAGCACCCAAGGGGGGGGGCTTAATTCACCCCTCCACTTT. This encodes CASTQGGGLNSPLHF.

The rearrangement joins TRBV29-1 to TRBJ2-5; TRBD1 matches 7 bases. V dropped 2 bases and J dropped 4; count of bases not matched to a gene: 7. Germline lookup yields CDR1 SQVTM and CDR2 ANQGSEA. The CDR3 consists of 14 residues. CDR3 in DNA: TGCAGCGTTGAAAGGGCAGGGGGAGCAGAGACCCAGTACTTC. It encodes CSVERAGGAETQYF.

The V call is TRBV7-6, the J call TRBJ1-1; possibly TRBD1 for D (6 bases). Germline V gene data show CDR1 as SGHVS and CDR2 as FNYEAQ. The CDR3 runs 13 residues. V lost 8 bases, J lost 4 bases, and 14 bases lay in between. The CDR3 loop reads CASPRGASTEAFF. CDR3 nucleotide sequence: TGTGCCAGCCCACGGGGGGCGAGCACTGAAGCTTTCTTT.

A single count supports this clonotype. A much more abundant neighbour one base away suggests this may be a read error. The chain is built from TRBV12-3 or TRBV12-4 and TRBJ1-5; the D gene is possibly TRBD1 (6 bases). The CDR3 loop spans 15 amino acids. The V and J ends lost 6 bases and 4 bases respectively, with 16 bases between them. This CDR3 reads CASSPQRGANQPQHF. Written as DNA, the CDR3 is TGTGCCAGCAGCCCTCAACGGGGGGCTAATCAGCCCCAGCATTTT.

The gene calls are TRBV20-1 and TRBJ2-7; no clear D gene. V shed 1 base and J shed 2 bases, with 21 bases lying between them. The CDR3 totals 17 residues. From germline, CDR1 is DFQATT and CDR2 SNEGSKA (reference sequence). The CDR3 here is CSARGISRYTSPYEQYF. In DNA form, the CDR3 reads TGCAGTGCTAGAGGCATTTCGCGGTACACCAGCCCCTACGAGCAGTACTTC.

DNA for the CDR3: TGTGCCAGCAGCTTAACGGGACAGGGGTTGACGTACGAGCAGTACTTC. It translates to CASSLTGQGLTYEQYF. The V and J genes are TRBV7-3 and TRBJ2-7; 10 bases map to TRBD1. CDR1 is SGHTA, CDR2 FQGTGA, per germline. V was pared by 0 bases and J by 4 bases, with 6 bases of the junction left unmatched. The CDR3 length is 16 residues.

This clonotype was counted a few times. The chain links TRBV19 to TRBJ1-2; no definite D call. The germline V gene encodes CDR1 LNHDA and CDR2 SQIVND (reference sequence). The CDR3 runs 15 residues. V lost 1 base to trimming and J lost 3 bases, with 12 bases between them. CDR3 sequence (DNA): TGTGCCAGTAGTATAGCCGCAGTGTCGTACTATGGCTACACCTTC. Translation gives CASSIAAVSYYGYTF.

The genes are TRBV7-8 and TRBJ1-1, with 9 bases aligning to TRBD1. J was trimmed by 10 bases and V by 7 bases; bases with no gene match: 10. The CDR3 loop spans 13 amino acids. Germline CDR1 SGHVS, CDR2 FQNEAQ. This chain's CDR3 is CASTARTGASAFF. CDR3 bases: TGTGCCAGCACCGCACGGACAGGGGCTTCAGCTTTCTTT.

The V call is TRBV7-8, the J call TRBJ1-5; 8 bases are shared with TRBD1. The CDR3 covers 16 residues. With V trimmed by 5 bases and J by 0 bases, 6 bases remained unmatched. From germline, CDR1 is SGHVS and CDR2 FQNEAQ. CDR3 amino acids: CASSPSGGPSNQPQHF. For the CDR3, the DNA is TGTGCCAGCAGCCCCTCAGGGGGCCCTAGCAATCAGCCCCAGCATTTT.

The chain employs TRBV25-1 and TRBJ1-2, with 7 bases fitting TRBD1. V gave up 3 bases and J gave up 4 bases; unmatched junction bases: 8. The CDR3 has 15 amino acids. Germline V CDR1 and CDR2: MGHDK, SYGVNS. The CDR3 nucleotides read TGTGCCAGCAGTGAGGCAGGGGGGGTTAGCTATGGCTACACCTTC. Its protein is CASSEAGGVSYGYTF.

The rearrangement links TRBV7-9 to TRBJ2-7; 9 nucleotides agree with TRBD2. This CDR3 has 16 amino acids. The V segment lost 5 bases and the J segment 1 base; nucleotides outside the gene matches: 9. The germline CDR1 and CDR2 sequences are SEHNR and FQNEAQ (reference sequence). As DNA, the CDR3 is TGTGCCAGCAGCCCCCTTAGCGGGAGAACGTCCTACGAGCAGTACTTC. It codes for CASSPLSGRTSYEQYF.

The chain uses TRBV7-2 and TRBJ1-5, with 8 positions matching TRBD1. With 5 bases clipped from V and 7 bases from J, the junction kept 4 bases outside the gene matches. CDR3 length equals 13 residues. Germline V CDR1 and CDR2: SGHTA, FQGNSA. CDR3 loop: CASSHRQGQPQHF. CDR3 DNA sequence: TGTGCCAGCAGCCATAGACAGGGGCAGCCCCAGCATTTT.